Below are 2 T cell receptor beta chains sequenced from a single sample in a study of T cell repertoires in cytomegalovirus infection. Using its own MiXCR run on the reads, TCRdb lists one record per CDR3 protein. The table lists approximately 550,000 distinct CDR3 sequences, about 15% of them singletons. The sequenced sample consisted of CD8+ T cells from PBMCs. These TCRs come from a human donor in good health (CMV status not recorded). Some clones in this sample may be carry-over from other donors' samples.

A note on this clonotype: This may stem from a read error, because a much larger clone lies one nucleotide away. The CDR3 sequence is CASSLRGGAGDVQYF. In DNA, the CDR3 is TGTGCCAGCAGCCTCCGGGGCGGGGCGGGGGACGTGCAGTACTTC. The chain has TRBV7-3 and TRBJ2-7, with 7 bases identical to TRBD2. V was clipped by 5 bases and J by 9 bases; unmatched bases: 16. Germline-derived CDR1 and CDR2 are SGHTA and FQGTGA. This CDR3 is 15 amino acids long.

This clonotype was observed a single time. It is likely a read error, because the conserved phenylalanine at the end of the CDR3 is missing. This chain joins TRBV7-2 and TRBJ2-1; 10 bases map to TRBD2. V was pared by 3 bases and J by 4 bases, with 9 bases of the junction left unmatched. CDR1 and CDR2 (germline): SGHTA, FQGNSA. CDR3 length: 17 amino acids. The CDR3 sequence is CASSFAAGGPSYNEQFL. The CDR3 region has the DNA TGTGCCAGCAGCTTCGCAGCGGGGGGGCCGTCGTACAATGAGCAGTTCTTA.